This T cell receptor (beta chain) was sequenced during a study of lymphopenia after photon versus proton radiotherapy. Study-level results: Oligoclonal CD8+ Temra expansion after nadir drove photon patients' diversity drop. Better survival with proton therapy was suggested as possible, not demonstrated.

V was cut by 3 bases and J by 6 bases, with 15 bases left in between. The CDR3 extends over 13 amino acids. Germline V lookup: CDR1 GTSNPN, CDR2 SVGIG (reference sequence). Data came from immunoSEQ multiplex PCR; TCRdb stores just in-frame clones and leaves some out. The repertoire holds about 16,000 clones, with 85% to 90% as singletons. This clone has only a few counts. Its antigen is not known. This clonotype was obtained from a man aged 70-80 years with pancreatic cancer. V usage is TRBV30 and J usage is TRBJ2-7; D assignment may be TRBD1 or TRBD2 (5 bases each). The source material was peripheral blood, sampled from a patient treated with proton-based radiotherapy. The CDR3 DNA reads as TGTGCCTGGAGCCCACGTCCGGGGACCGAGCAGTACTTC. Translating gives CAWSPRPGTEQYF.